The rows below give T cell receptor beta chains drawn from one sample of a study of T cell responses to AZD1222 COVID-19 vaccine. Using immunoSEQ multiplex PCR, the repertoire was profiled, and TCRdb retains in-frame clones only, with some absent. The sample lists approximately 150,000 clones, about 89% occurring once. The sequencing here drew on peripheral blood, taken 28 days after the second AZD1222 dose. The receptors here all came from an adult who received the AZD1222 COVID-19 vaccine. Each CDR3 is given with its conserved first and last residue. The order of the fields is CDR3 protein, CDR3 DNA, D gene, J gene, V gene, clone size. The D gene is left open where the match is weak. A clone size is listed for some rows: how often the clone was seen (once, few, many), or a class if it is expanded.

CDR3aa: CASSEGRRDGYTDTQYF
CDR3nt: TGCGCCAGCAGCGAAGGCCGCCGGGACGGTTACACAGATACGCAGTATTTT
d_gene: NA
j_gene: TRBJ2-3
v_gene: TRBV5-1
abundance: NA

CDR3aa: CSASPSSFDTGELFF
CDR3nt: TGCAGTGCTAGTCCCTCAAGCTTCGACACCGGGGAGCTGTTTTTT
d_gene: NA
j_gene: TRBJ2-2
v_gene: TRBV20-1
abundance: many

CDR3aa: CASSSWTARQETQYF
CDR3nt: TGTGCCAGCAGTTCATGGACAGCACGCCAAGAGACCCAGTACTTC
d_gene: NA
j_gene: TRBJ2-5
v_gene: TRBV27
abundance: NA

CDR3aa: CASSSGTLGGNTIYF
CDR3nt: TGTGCCAGCAGCTCCGGGACCCTAGGCGGAAACACCATATATTTT
d_gene: NA
j_gene: TRBJ1-3
v_gene: TRBV5-5
abundance: NA

CDR3aa: CASSGPLKYEQYF
CDR3nt: TGTGCCAGCAGCGGCCCACTCAAGTACGAGCAGTACTTC
d_gene: NA
j_gene: TRBJ2-7
v_gene: TRBV12-3/TRBV12-4
abundance: NA

CDR3aa: CASSQDRNTEAFF
CDR3nt: TGTGCCAGCAGCCAGGACCGGAACACTGAAGCTTTCTTT
d_gene: NA
j_gene: TRBJ1-1
v_gene: TRBV6-5
abundance: NA

CDR3aa: CASSLSGAGQNEQFF
CDR3nt: TGTGCCAGCAGTTTAAGCGGGGCGGGACAGAATGAGCAGTTCTTC
d_gene: NA
j_gene: TRBJ2-1
v_gene: TRBV27
abundance: NA

CDR3aa: CASSPQRSGGYTF
CDR3nt: TGTGCCAGCAGTCCTCAAAGGTCGGGTGGCTACACCTTC
d_gene: NA
j_gene: TRBJ1-2
v_gene: TRBV28
abundance: few

CDR3aa: CASRLTGPVGAFF
CDR3nt: TGTGCCAGCAGGCTGACAGGGCCCGTTGGGGCTTTCTTT
d_gene: TRBD1
j_gene: TRBJ1-1
v_gene: TRBV5-5
abundance: NA

CDR3aa: CASSSGPQSNQPQHF
CDR3nt: TGTGCCAGCAGCTCCGGGCCCCAAAGCAATCAGCCCCAGCATTTT
d_gene: NA
j_gene: TRBJ1-5
v_gene: TRBV7-9
abundance: NA

CDR3aa: CSASKVLEGEQFF
CDR3nt: TGCAGTGCCAGTAAGGTCCTAGAGGGTGAGCAGTTCTTC
d_gene: NA
j_gene: TRBJ2-1
v_gene: TRBV20-1
abundance: NA

CDR3aa: CASSSYLGRLLYGYTF
CDR3nt: TGCGCCAGCAGCTCCTACTTGGGACGGCTCCTCTATGGCTACACCTTC
d_gene: NA
j_gene: TRBJ1-2
v_gene: TRBV5-1
abundance: NA

CDR3aa: CATSTAGGEGQPQHF
CDR3nt: TGTGCCACCAGCACGGCGGGGGGGGAGGGTCAGCCCCAGCATTTT
d_gene: NA
j_gene: TRBJ1-5
v_gene: TRBV15
abundance: NA

CDR3aa: CASSTPTGNNSPLHF
CDR3nt: TGTGCCAGCAGCACCCCGACAGGGAATAATTCACCCCTCCACTTT
d_gene: TRBD1
j_gene: TRBJ1-6
v_gene: TRBV7-9
abundance: NA

CDR3aa: CSASKGGATYEQYF
CDR3nt: TGCAGTGCTAGTAAGGGGGGGGCTACCTACGAGCAGTACTTC
d_gene: NA
j_gene: TRBJ2-7
v_gene: TRBV20-1
abundance: NA

CDR3aa: CASTSWGLNTEAFF
CDR3nt: TGTGCCAGCACATCCTGGGGGTTGAACACTGAAGCTTTCTTT
d_gene: NA
j_gene: TRBJ1-1
v_gene: TRBV28
abundance: NA

CDR3aa: CAGGQVGAFF
CDR3nt: TGTGCCGGAGGACAGGTGGGAGCTTTCTTT
d_gene: TRBD1
j_gene: TRBJ1-1
v_gene: TRBV2
abundance: NA

CDR3aa: CASSVSRGQPGNEQFF
CDR3nt: TGTGCCAGCAGCGTCTCCCGGGGACAGCCGGGAAATGAGCAGTTCTTC
d_gene: TRBD1
j_gene: TRBJ2-1
v_gene: TRBV9
abundance: NA

CDR3aa: CASSLGGSLRFAYEQYF
CDR3nt: TGCGCCAGCAGCTTGGGGGGATCTCTTAGATTTGCCTACGAGCAGTACTTC
d_gene: NA
j_gene: TRBJ2-7
v_gene: TRBV5-1
abundance: NA

CDR3aa: CASSLVPPPQETQYF
CDR3nt: TGTGCCAGCAGCTTAGTTCCGCCCCCCCAAGAGACCCAGTACTTC
d_gene: NA
j_gene: TRBJ2-5
v_gene: TRBV7-2
abundance: NA

CDR3aa: CASSLAGVGGDTQYF
CDR3nt: TGTGCCAGCAGCTTAGCGGGGGTAGGAGGAGATACGCAGTATTTT
d_gene: NA
j_gene: TRBJ2-3
v_gene: TRBV7-2
abundance: NA

CDR3aa: CSGRQLVSLNTEAFF
CDR3nt: TGCAGCGGTAGGCAGTTAGTGTCTCTGAACACTGAAGCTTTCTTT
d_gene: NA
j_gene: TRBJ1-1
v_gene: TRBV29-1
abundance: NA

CDR3aa: CASSLGLSGGNEQFF
CDR3nt: TGTGCCAGCAGCTTAGGCCTTAGCGGGGGCAATGAGCAGTTCTTC
d_gene: TRBD2
j_gene: TRBJ2-1
v_gene: TRBV13
abundance: once

CDR3aa: CASSPGQDTQYF
CDR3nt: TGTGCCAGCAGCCCAGGACAAGATACGCAGTATTTT
d_gene: NA
j_gene: TRBJ2-3
v_gene: TRBV7-3
abundance: NA

CDR3aa: CASSFPGQGFFRQETQYF
CDR3nt: TGTGCCAGCAGCTTCCCTGGACAGGGGTTTTTTCGACAAGAGACCCAGTACTTC
d_gene: TRBD1
j_gene: TRBJ2-5
v_gene: TRBV7-8
abundance: once

CDR3aa: CASSSTLGQGPFNTGELFF
CDR3nt: TGTGCCAGCAGCTCCACACTGGGACAGGGGCCGTTTAACACCGGGGAGCTGTTTTTT
d_gene: TRBD1
j_gene: TRBJ2-2
v_gene: TRBV7-9
abundance: NA

CDR3aa: CSAQTSGQLVYGYTF
CDR3nt: TGCAGCGCCCAGACCTCGGGACAGCTCGTATATGGCTACACCTTC
d_gene: TRBD1
j_gene: TRBJ1-2
v_gene: TRBV29-1
abundance: NA

CDR3aa: CASNNRVDQPQHF
CDR3nt: TGTGCCAGCAACAACAGGGTTGATCAGCCCCAGCATTTT
d_gene: NA
j_gene: TRBJ1-5
v_gene: TRBV7-9
abundance: NA